This TCR beta chain was retrieved from a study of blood T cell repertoires in COVID-19. The ends lost 2 bases at V and 8 bases at J; junction bases unmatched: 7. This CDR3 is built from 15 residues. CDR1 is ENHRY, CDR2 SYGVKD, per germline. The repertoire was sequenced with immunoSEQ multiplex PCR; TCRdb's copy has only in-frame clones and lacks some. The table includes 170,000 or so clones, around 85% detected once. This chain joins TRBV10-3 and TRBJ1-4, with TRBD1 matching over 8 bases. Sequencing was performed on PBMCs or T cells enriched from blood (not recorded which). This TCR was recovered from a man aged 35 to 55 who had recovered from COVID-19. The CDR3 here is CAISERQGNGEKLFF. In DNA form, the CDR3 reads TGTGCCATCAGTGAGCGACAGGGGAATGGGGAAAAACTGTTTTTT.